This T cell receptor beta chain was captured by sequencing in a study of blood T cell repertoires in COVID-19. Sequencing was performed with immunoSEQ multiplex PCR; in TCRdb, only in-frame clones are kept and a portion is missing. The profile shows about 360,000 clones, roughly 86% of them singletons. Per the germline V gene, CDR1 is GTSNPN and CDR2 is SVGIG (reference sequence). After removal of 7 bases from V and 2 bases from J, the junction contained 1 base not matched to a gene. This CDR3 has 11 amino acids. The chain employs TRBV30 and TRBJ1-1; 7 positions agree with TRBD1. The TCR was taken from a human donor in a cohort sampled during active COVID-19. Sequencing was carried out using peripheral blood. The CDR3 bases are TGTGCCTCAGGGGGAAACACTGAAGCTTTCTTT. Translated: CASGGNTEAFF.